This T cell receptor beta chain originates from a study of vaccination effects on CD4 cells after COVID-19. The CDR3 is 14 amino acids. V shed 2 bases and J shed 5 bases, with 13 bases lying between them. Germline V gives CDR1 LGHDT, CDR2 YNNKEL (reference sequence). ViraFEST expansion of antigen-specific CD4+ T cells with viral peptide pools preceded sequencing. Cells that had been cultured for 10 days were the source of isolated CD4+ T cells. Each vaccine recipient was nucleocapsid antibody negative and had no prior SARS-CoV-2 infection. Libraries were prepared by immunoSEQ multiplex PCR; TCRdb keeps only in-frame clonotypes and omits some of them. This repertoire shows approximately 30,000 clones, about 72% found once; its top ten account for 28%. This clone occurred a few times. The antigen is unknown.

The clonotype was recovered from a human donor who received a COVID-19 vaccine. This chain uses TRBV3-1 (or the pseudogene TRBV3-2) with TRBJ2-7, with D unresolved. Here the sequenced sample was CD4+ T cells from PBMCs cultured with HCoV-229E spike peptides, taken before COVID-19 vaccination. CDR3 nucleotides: TGTGCCAGCAGCCAATCCGGCGGCTGGGACGAGCAGTACTTC. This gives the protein CASSQSGGWDEQYF.